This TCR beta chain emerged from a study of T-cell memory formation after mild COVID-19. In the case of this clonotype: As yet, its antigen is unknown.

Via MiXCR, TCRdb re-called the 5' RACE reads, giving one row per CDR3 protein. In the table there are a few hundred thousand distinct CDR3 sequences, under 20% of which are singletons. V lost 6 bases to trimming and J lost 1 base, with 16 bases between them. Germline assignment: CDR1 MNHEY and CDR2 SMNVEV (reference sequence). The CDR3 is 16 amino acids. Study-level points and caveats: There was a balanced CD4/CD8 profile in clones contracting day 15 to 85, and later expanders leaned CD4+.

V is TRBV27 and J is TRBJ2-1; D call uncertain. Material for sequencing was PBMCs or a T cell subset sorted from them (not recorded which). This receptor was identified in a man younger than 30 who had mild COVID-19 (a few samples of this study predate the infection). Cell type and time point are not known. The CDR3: CASSPIIGVSYNEQFF. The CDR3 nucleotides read TGTGCCAGCAGCCCAATCATAGGCGTGTCCTACAATGAGCAGTTCTTC.